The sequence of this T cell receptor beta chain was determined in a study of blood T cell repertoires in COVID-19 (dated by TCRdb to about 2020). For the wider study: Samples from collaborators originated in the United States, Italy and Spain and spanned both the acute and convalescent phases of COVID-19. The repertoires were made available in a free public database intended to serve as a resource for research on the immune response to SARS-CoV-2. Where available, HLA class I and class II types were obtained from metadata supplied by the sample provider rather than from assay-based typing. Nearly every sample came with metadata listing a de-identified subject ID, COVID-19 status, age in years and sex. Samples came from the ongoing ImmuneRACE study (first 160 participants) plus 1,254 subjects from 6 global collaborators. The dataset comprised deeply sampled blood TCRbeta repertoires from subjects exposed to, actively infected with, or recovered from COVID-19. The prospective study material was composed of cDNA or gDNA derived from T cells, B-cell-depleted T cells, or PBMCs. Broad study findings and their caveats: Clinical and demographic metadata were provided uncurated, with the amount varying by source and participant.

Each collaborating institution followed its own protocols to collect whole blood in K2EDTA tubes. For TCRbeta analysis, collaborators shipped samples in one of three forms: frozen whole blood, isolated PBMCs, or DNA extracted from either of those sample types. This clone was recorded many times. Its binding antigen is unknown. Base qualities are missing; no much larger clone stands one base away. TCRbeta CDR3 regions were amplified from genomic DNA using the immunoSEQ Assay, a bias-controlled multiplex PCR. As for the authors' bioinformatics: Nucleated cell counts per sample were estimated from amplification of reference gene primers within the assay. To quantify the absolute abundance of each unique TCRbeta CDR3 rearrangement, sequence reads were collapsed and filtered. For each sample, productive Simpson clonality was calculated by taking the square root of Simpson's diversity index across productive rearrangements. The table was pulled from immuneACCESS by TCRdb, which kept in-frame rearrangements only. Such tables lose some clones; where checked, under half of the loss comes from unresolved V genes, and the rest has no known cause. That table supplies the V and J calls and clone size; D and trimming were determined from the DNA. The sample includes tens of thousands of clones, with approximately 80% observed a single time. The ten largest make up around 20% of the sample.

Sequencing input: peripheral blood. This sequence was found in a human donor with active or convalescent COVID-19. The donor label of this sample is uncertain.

The nucleotide sequence reads TGCGCCAGCAGCTTGTCTGAGGGCTCCTACGAGCAGTACTTC. Its amino acids are CASSLSEGSYEQYF. The V and J genes are TRBV5-1 and TRBJ2-7; a tentative D match to TRBD2 spans 5 bases. The CDR3 starts with the cysteine, ends with the phenylalanine, and has 14 residues. Kept here is only the CDR3 DNA, which spans 42 bases and is read in frame from base 1. The junction carries 8 bases between V and J, which are trimmed by 1 base and 0 bases respectively. Reading the germline V gene gives CDR1 SGHRS and CDR2 YFSETQ.